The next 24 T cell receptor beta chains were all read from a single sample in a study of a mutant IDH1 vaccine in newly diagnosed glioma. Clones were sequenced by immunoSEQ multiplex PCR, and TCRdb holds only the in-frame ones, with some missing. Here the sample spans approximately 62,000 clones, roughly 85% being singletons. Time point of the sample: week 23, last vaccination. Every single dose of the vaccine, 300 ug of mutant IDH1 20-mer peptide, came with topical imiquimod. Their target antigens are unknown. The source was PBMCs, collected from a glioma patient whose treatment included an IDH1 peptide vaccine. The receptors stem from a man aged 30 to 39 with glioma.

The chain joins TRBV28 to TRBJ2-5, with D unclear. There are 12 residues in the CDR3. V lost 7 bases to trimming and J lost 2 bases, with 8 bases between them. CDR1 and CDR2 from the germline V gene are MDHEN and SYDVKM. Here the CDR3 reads CASTTAQETQYF. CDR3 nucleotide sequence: TGTGCCAGCACTACAGCACAAGAGACCCAGTACTTC. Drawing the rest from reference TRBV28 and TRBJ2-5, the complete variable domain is DVKVTQSSRYLVKRTGEKVFLECVQDMDHENMFWYRQDPGLGLRLIYFSYDVKMKEKGDIPEGYSVSREKKERFSLILESASTNQTSMYLCASTTAQETQYFGPGTRLLVL.

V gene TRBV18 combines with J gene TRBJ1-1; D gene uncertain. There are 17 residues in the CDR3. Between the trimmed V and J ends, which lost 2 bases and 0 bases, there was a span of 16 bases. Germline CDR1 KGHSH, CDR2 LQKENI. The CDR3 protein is CASSPRVGTAMNTEAFF. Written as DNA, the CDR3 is TGTGCCAGCTCACCAAGGGTGGGAACAGCCATGAACACTGAAGCTTTCTTT.

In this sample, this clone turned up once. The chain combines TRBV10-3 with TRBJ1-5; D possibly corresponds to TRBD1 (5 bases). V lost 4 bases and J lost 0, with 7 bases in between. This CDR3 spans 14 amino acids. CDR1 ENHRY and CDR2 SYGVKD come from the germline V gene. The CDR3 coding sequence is TGTGCCATCAGTGCGGGGGATAGCAATCAGCCCCAGCATTTT. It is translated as CAISAGDSNQPQHF.

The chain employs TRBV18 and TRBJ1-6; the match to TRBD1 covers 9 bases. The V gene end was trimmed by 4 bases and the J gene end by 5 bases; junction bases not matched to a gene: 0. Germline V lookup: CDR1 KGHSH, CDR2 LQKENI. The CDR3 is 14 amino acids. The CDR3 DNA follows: TGTGCCAGCTCACGGACAGGGGATAATTCACCCCTCCACTTT. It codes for CASSRTGDNSPLHF.

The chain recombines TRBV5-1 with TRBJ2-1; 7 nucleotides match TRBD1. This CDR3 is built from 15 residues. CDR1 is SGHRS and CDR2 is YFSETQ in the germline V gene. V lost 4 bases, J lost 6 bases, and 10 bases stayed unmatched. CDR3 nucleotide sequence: TGCGCCAGCAGCCCGAGCCGGGACAGTTCCAATGAGCAGTTCTTC. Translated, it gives CASSPSRDSSNEQFF.

The CDR3 sequence is CASNRQFPAAQHF. The CDR3 DNA follows: TGTGCCAGCAACCGACAGTTCCCGGCGGCCCAGCATTTT. This chain connects TRBV2 to TRBJ1-5; weak D call: TRBD1 (5 bases). Trimming cost V 7 bases and J 11 bases, with 18 bases left between them. CDR1 is SNHLY, CDR2 FYNNEI, per germline. The CDR3 spans 13 residues.

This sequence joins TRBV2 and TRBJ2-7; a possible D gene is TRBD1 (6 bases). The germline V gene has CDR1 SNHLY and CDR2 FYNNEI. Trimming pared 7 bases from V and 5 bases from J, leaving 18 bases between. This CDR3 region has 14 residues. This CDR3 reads CASKRITGFHEQYF. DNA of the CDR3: TGTGCCAGCAAGAGAATTACAGGGTTCCACGAGCAGTACTTC.

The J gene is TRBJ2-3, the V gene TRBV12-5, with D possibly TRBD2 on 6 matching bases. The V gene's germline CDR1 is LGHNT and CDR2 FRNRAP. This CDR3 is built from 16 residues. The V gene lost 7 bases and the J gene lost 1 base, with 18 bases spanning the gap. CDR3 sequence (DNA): TGTGCTAGTGCCCTGGGTCGGGGGATTGGCACAGATACGCAGTATTTT. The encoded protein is CASALGRGIGTDTQYF.

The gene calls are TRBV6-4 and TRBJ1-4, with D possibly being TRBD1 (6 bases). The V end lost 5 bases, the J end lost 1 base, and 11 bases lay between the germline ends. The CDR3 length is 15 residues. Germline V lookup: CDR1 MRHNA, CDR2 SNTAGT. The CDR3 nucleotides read TGTGCCAGCAGTCGGACAGACGGAACTAATGAAAAACTGTTTTTT. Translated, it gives CASSRTDGTNEKLFF.

For the CDR3, the DNA is TGTGCCAGCAGAGCGACAGCGAACACTGAAGCTTTCTTT. Protein product: CASRATANTEAFF. This sequence joins TRBV28 and TRBJ1-1; a weak D match, TRBD1 (5 bases). The CDR3 runs to 13 residues. Trimming shortened V by 6 bases and J by 1 base, and 9 bases separated the two germline ends. Germline V lookup: CDR1 MDHEN, CDR2 SYDVKM.

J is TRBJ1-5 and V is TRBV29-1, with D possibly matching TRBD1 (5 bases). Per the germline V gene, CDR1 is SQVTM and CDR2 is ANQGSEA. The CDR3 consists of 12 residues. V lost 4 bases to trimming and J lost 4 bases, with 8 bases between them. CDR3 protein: CSVGQPNQPQHF. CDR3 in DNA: TGCAGCGTTGGACAGCCGAATCAGCCCCAGCATTTT. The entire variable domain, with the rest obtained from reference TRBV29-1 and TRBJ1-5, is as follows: SAVISQKPSRDICQRGTSLTIQCQVDSQVTMMFWYRQQPGQSLTLIATANQGSEATYESGFVIDKFPISRPNLTFSTLTVSNMSPEDSSIYLCSVGQPNQPQHFGDGTRLSIL.

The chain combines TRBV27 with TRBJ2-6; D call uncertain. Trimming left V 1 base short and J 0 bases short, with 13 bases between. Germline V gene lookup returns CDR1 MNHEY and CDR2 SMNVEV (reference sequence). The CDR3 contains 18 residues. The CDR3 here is CASSLYGQPTSGANVLTF. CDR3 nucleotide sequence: TGTGCCAGCAGTTTATATGGTCAGCCCACCTCTGGGGCCAACGTCCTGACTTTC.

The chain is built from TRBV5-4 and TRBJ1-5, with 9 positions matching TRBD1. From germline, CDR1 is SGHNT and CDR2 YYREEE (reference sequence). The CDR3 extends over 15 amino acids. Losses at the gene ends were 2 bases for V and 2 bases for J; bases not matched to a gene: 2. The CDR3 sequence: CASSLQGAGNQPQHF. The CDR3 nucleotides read TGTGCCAGCAGCTTACAGGGGGCGGGCAATCAGCCCCAGCATTTT.

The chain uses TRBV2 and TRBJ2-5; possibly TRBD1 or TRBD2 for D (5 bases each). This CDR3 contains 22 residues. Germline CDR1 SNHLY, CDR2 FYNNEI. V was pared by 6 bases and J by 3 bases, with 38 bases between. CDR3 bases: TGTGCCAGCAGCGGCCCTACACACCATAGACAGCTAGCCCCTGCCGGAGAAGAGACCCAGTACTTC. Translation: CASSGPTHHRQLAPAGEETQYF.

This CDR3 reads CASSRGLRQGATDTQYF. The CDR3 DNA follows: TGTGCCAGCTCACGGGGGCTACGACAGGGGGCTACAGATACGCAGTATTTT. This rearrangement joins TRBV18 to TRBJ2-3; 10 nucleotides match TRBD1. V was clipped by 4 bases and J by 3 bases; unmatched bases: 10. Germline V gene sequence: CDR1 KGHSH, CDR2 LQKENI. This CDR3 is 17 amino acids long.

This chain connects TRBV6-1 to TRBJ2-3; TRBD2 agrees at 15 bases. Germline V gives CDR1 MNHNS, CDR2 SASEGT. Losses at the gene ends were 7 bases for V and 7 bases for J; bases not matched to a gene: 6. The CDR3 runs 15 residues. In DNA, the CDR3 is TGTGCCAGCAAAAGGACTAGCGGGGGGGCGTATACGCAGTATTTT. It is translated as CASKRTSGGAYTQYF.

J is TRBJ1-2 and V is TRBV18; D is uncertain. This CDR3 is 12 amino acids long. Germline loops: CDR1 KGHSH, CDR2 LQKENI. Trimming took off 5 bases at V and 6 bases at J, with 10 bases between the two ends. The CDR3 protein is CASSLARDGYTF. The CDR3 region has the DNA TGTGCCAGCTCATTAGCAAGGGATGGCTACACCTTC.

CDR3: CASSGESRQPQHF. The DNA for the CDR3 is TGTGCCAGCAGTGGCGAGTCCCGGCAGCCCCAGCATTTT. The chain joins TRBV2 to TRBJ1-5; no clear D. The CDR3 is made up of 13 amino acids. Trimming removed 4 bases at V and 7 bases at J, with 11 bases between. In germline, CDR1 is SNHLY, CDR2 FYNNEI.

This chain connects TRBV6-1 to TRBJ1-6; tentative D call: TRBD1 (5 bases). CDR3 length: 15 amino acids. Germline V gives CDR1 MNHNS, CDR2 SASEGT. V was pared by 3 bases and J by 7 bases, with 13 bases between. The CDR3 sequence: CASSDLGPVNSPLHF. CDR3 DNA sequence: TGTGCCAGCAGTGATTTGGGACCCGTCAATTCACCCCTCCACTTT.

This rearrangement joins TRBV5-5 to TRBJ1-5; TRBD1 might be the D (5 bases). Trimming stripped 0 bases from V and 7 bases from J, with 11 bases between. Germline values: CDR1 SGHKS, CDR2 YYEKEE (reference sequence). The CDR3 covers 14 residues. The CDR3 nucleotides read TGTGCCAGCAGCTTGGGGGGCCTTGGACAGCCCCAGCATTTT. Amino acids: CASSLGGLGQPQHF.

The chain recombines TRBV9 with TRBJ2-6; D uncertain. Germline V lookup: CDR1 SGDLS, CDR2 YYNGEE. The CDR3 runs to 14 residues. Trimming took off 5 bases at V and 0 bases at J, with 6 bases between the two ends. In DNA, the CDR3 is TGTGCCAGCAGTCACAGCTCTGGGGCCAACGTCCTGACTTTC. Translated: CASSHSSGANVLTF.

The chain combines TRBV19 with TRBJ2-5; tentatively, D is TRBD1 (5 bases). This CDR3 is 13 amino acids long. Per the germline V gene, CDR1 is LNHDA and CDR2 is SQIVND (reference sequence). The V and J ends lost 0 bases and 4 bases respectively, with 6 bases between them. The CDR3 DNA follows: TGTGCCAGTAGTATAGATAGGGGAGAGACCCAGTACTTC. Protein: CASSIDRGETQYF.

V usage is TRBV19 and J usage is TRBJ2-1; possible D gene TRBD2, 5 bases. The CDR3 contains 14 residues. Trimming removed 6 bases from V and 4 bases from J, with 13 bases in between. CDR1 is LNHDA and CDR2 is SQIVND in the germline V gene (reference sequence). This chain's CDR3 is CASSQDYSYNEQFF. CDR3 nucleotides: TGTGCCAGTAGCCAAGACTATTCTTACAATGAGCAGTTCTTC.

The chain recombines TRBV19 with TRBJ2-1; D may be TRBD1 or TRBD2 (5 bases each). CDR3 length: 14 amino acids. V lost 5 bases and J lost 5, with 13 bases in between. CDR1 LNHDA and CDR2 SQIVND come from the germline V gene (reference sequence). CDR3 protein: CASSARDGNNEQFF. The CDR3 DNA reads TGTGCCAGTAGTGCCCGGGACGGAAACAATGAGCAGTTCTTC. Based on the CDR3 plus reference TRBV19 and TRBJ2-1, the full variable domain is DGGITQSPKYLFRKEGQNVTLSCEQNLNHDAMYWYRQDPGQGLRLIYYSQIVNDFQKGDIAEGYSVSREKKESFPLTVTSAQKNPTAFYLCASSARDGNNEQFFGPGTRLTVL.